These T cell receptor beta chains were read from a single sample in a study of cytomegalovirus exposure and HLA in healthy donors. Profiled with immunoSEQ multiplex PCR; TCRdb holds only in-frame clones, not every one. The sample totals 100,000 to 150,000 clones. The specimen was PBMCs. The receptors come from a woman between 40 and 55 years old in good health and CMV-seropositive. Each CDR3 is given with its conserved first and last residue. D genes are given only for firm matches.

len	d_gene	j_gene	v_gene	CDR3nt	CDR3aa
15	-	TRBJ1-5	TRBV6-5	TGTGCCAGCAGTCTAACTCGACGGGGGGCGTGGCCCCAGCATTTT	CASSLTRRGAWPQHF
17	-	TRBJ1-2	TRBV11-2	TGTGCCAGCAGTTCTCTAGAATACAGGGAAGCTAACTATGGCTACACCTTC	CASSSLEYREANYGYTF
15	TRBD2	TRBJ2-1	TRBV2	TGTGCCAGCAGGCTACTAGCGGACTCCTACAATGAGCAGTTCTTC	CASRLLADSYNEQFF
15	-	TRBJ2-3	TRBV7-2	TGTGCCAGCAGCTTTAAGGTAGCGGGCACAGATACGCAGTATTTT	CASSFKVAGTDTQYF
15	TRBD1	TRBJ1-2	TRBV5-6	TGTGCCAGCAGCTTGGCCGGCAGGGGGATATCTGGCTACACCTTC	CASSLAGRGISGYTF
15	TRBD1	TRBJ2-7	TRBV7-9	TGTGCCAGCAGAGCCGACAGGGATCCCCCCTACGAGCAGTACTTC	CASRADRDPPYEQYF
15	TRBD1	TRBJ1-2	TRBV27	TGTGCCAGCAGTCCCGGGACAGGGACGTCGGGAGGCTACACCTTC	CASSPGTGTSGGYTF
14	-	TRBJ1-3	TRBV28	TGTGCCAGCAGTTTTGAGGGGGCTGGAAACACCATATATTTT	CASSFEGAGNTIYF
16	-	TRBJ2-2	TRBV11-2	TGTGCCAGCAGCTTAGTGACGGGAGTTATCACCGGGGAGCTGTTTTTT	CASSLVTGVITGELFF
14	TRBD1	TRBJ1-4	TRBV18	TGTGCCAGCTCCCTGGGGACAGGGAATGAAAAACTGTTTTTT	CASSLGTGNEKLFF
14	TRBD1	TRBJ1-5	TRBV5-6	TGTGCCAGCAGCTTGGGAGGGGGCGCGAAGCCCCAGCATTTT	CASSLGGGAKPQHF
15	-	TRBJ2-1	TRBV9	TGTGCCAGCAGCGAGGGGGACATCTGGCGCAATGAGCAGTTCTTC	CASSEGDIWRNEQFF